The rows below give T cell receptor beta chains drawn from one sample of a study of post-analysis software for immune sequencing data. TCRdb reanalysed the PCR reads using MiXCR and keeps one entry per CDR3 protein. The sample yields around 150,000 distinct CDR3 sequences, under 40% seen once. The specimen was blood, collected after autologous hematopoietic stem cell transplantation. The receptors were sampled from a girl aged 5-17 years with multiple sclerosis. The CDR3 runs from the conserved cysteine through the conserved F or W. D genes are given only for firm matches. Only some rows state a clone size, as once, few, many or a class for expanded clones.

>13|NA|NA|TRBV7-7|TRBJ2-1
TGTGCTAGCAGTTTTTCCAGTGGGAATGAGCAGTTCTTC
CASSFSSGNEQFF
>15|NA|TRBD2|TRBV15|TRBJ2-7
TGTGCCACCAGCAGAGCGGGGACTAGCGGCTACGAGCAGTACTTC
CATSRAGTSGYEQYF
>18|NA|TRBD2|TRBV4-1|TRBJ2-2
TGCGCCAGCAGCCAAGGGGAGGCTAGCGGGAGAGACCGGCGGGAGCTGTTTTTT
CASSQGEASGRDRRELFF
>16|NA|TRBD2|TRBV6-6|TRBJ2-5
TGTGCCAGCAGCGAGGGGTTAGGACTAGTCCAAGAGACCCAGTACTTC
CASSEGLGLVQETQYF
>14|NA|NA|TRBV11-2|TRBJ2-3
TGTGCCAGCAGCACCGGACCCCTCGCGGATACGCAGTATTTT
CASSTGPLADTQYF
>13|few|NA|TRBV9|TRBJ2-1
TGTGCCAGCAGCGACCGCCCCTACGTTGAGCAGTTCTTC
CASSDRPYVEQFF
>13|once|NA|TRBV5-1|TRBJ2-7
TGCGCCAGCAGCTTCGGTGAGACCTACGAGCAGTACTTC
CASSFGETYEQYF
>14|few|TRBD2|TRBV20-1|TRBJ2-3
TGCAGTGCCGGACTAGCTCTCCTGACAGATACGCAGTATTTT
CSAGLALLTDTQYF
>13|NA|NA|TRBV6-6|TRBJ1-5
TGTGCCAGCAGTTCGACCCTTTACCAGCCCCAGCATTTT
CASSSTLYQPQHF
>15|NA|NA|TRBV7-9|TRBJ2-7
TGTGCCAGCAGGCAAGAAGGCGGACCATCCTACGAGCAGTACTTC
CASRQEGGPSYEQYF
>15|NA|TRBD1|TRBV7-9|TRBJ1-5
TGTGCCAGCAGCTTAGGGACAGGGATGGAGCAGCCCCAGCATTTT
CASSLGTGMEQPQHF
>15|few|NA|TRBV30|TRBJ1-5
TGTGCCTGGAGCGGTGGGGACACTAGCAATCAGCCCCAGCATTTT
CAWSGGDTSNQPQHF
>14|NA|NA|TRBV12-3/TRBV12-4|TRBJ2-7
TGTGCCAGCAGTTTTGGGGGCCGAGCCTACGAGCAGTACTTC
CASSFGGRAYEQYF
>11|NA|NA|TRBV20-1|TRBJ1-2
TGCAGTGCTTTGACAGGCTATGGCTACACCTTC
CSALTGYGYTF
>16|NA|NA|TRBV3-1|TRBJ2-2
TGTGCCAGCAGCCCCAGGGCGACAGTGAACACCGGGGAGCTGTTTTTT
CASSPRATVNTGELFF
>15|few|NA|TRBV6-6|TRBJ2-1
TGTGCCAGCAGTTCCCAGGCGCCGTCCTACAATGAGCAGTTCTTC
CASSSQAPSYNEQFF
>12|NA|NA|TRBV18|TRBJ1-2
TGTGCCAGCTCAGCAACGACCGGGGGCTACACCTTC
CASSATTGGYTF
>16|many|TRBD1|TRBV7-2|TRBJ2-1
TGTGCCAGCAGCACCAGGGGGCCGGTGACGGGAAATGAGCAGTTCTTC
CASSTRGPVTGNEQFF
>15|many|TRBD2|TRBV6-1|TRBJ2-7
TGTGCCAGCAGTGAGCGGACTAGCGGGAGCTACGAGCAGTACTTC
CASSERTSGSYEQYF
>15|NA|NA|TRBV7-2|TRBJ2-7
TGTGCCAGCAGCTTAGAGGAGGGGAGCTCCTACGAGCAGTACTTC
CASSLEEGSSYEQYF
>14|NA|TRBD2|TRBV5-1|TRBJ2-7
TGCGCCAGCAGCGTCGGACTAGCGATCGACGAGCAGTACTTC
CASSVGLAIDEQYF
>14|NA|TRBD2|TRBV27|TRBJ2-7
TGTGCCAGCAGTTTATCTAGCGGGAGTACCGAGCAGTACTTC
CASSLSSGSTEQYF
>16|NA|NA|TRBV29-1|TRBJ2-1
TGCAGCGTTGAAGATGTGGGACTGGAAACCTACAATGAGCAGTTCTTC
CSVEDVGLETYNEQFF
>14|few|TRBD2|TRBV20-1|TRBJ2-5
TGCAGTGCTCCGACTAGCGGGAGACGACAGACCCAGTACTTC
CSAPTSGRRQTQYF
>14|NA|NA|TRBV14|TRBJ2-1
TGTGCCAGCAGCCAAGAACTGGACTACAATGAGCAGTTCTTC
CASSQELDYNEQFF
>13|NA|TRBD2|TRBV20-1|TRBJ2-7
TGCAGTGCGGTGGCGGGAGAAACCTACGAGCAGTACTTC
CSAVAGETYEQYF
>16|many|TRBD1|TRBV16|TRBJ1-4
TGTGCCAGCAGCCATTCGGGACAGGGGGCTAATGAAAAACTGTTTTTT
CASSHSGQGANEKLFF
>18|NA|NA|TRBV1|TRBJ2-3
TGCACCAGCAGCCAGATTCCCCTAAAGGGCGGAGGCACAGATACGCAGTATTTT
CTSSQIPLKGGGTDTQYF
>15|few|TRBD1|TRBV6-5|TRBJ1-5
TGTGCCAGCAGTCGGACAGGGGGAGACAATCAGCCCCAGCATTTT
CASSRTGGDNQPQHF
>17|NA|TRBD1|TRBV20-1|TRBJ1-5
TGCAGTGCTAGAGATGGAATTAGGGGGCGGAACAATCAGCCCCAGCATTTT
CSARDGIRGRNNQPQHF
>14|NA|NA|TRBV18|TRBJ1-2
TGTGCCAGCTCACCAAGGGCCGACAGCTATGGCTACACCTTC
CASSPRADSYGYTF
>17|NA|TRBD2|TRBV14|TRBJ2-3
TGTGCCAGCAGCCTAGCGGGCCCAGTCCCGAGCACAGATACGCAGTATTTT
CASSLAGPVPSTDTQYF
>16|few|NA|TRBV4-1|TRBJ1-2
TGCGCCAGCAGCCAAAGGGACAAAAAAAAAAACTATGGCTACACCTTC
CASSQRDKKKNYGYTF
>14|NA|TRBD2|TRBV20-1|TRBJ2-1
TGCAGTGCTAGATGGAGCGGGACCTACAATGAGCAGTTCTTC
CSARWSGTYNEQFF
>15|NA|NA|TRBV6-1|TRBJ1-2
TGTGCCAGCAGTGAACTTACCGGCCTTCCTAATGGCTACACCTTC
CASSELTGLPNGYTF
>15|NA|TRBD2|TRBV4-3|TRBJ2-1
TGCGCCAGCAGCCAGGACGGGAGGGCCTACAATGAGCAGTTCTTC
CASSQDGRAYNEQFF
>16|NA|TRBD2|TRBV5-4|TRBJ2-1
TGTGCCAGCAGCTTGAAGACTAGCGGAGATTACAATGAGCAGTTCTTC
CASSLKTSGDYNEQFF
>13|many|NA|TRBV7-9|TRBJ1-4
TGTGCCAGCAGCCCTAGCCCCGAAGGGGAACTGTTTTTT
CASSPSPEGELFF
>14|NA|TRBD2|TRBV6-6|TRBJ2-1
TGTGCCAGTATTGGGGGCGGGAGGGCCAATGAGCAGTTCTTC
CASIGGGRANEQFF
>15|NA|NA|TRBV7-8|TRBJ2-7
TGTGCCAGCAGCTCCCCCACAAAGGGCTCCTACGAGCAGTACTTC
CASSSPTKGSYEQYF
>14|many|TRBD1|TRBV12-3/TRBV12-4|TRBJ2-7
TGTGCCAGCAGTTTCCCTGGACAGGGGCCCCAGCAGTACTTC
CASSFPGQGPQQYF
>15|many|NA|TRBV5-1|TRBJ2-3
TGCGCCAGCAGCTTGTCTCCCTCCCCCACAGATACGCAGTATTTT
CASSLSPSPTDTQYF